The T cell receptor beta chain described here comes from a study of control samples from healthy donors and cancer patients. The CDR3 sequence is 16 residues long. In germline, CDR1 is LGHNA, CDR2 YNFKEQ. J gave up 6 bases and V 2 bases, and 6 bases lay outside the gene matches. The method was immunoSEQ multiplex PCR; TCRdb's version includes in-frame clones alone and lacks a portion of them. This sample has 150,000 to 200,000 clones; 90% occur once, and the top ten carry 1.4%. The rearrangement uses TRBV4-2 and TRBJ1-6; 8 positions agree with TRBD1. Sample: blood. The receptor comes from a woman between 50 and 59 years old in good health. CDR3 residues: CASSQPRGPGNSPLHF. The CDR3 nucleotides are TGTGCCAGCAGCCAACCCAGGGGGCCGGGTAATTCACCCCTCCACTTT.